This T cell receptor beta chain comes out of a study of T cells in Graves' hyperthyroidism and ophthalmopathy. This clonotype was detected a few times. The investigators amplified TCR beta CDR3 regions from RNA transcripts. HTBI primers were the set used in a first-round RT-PCR of the TCR CDR3. TCRdb re-called the multiplex PCR reads with MiXCR, one entry per CDR3 protein. Of roughly 500,000 distinct CDR3 sequences listed, approximately 48% are singletons. The CDR3 runs to 11 residues. Losses at the gene ends were 7 bases for V and 8 bases for J; bases not matched to a gene: 6. Germline CDR1 SQVTM, CDR2 ANQGSEA.

The sequenced sample was peripheral blood or thyroid tissue (not recorded which). The chain joins TRBV29-1 to TRBJ1-2; TRBD1 matches at 8 bases. The origin of this receptor is an adult woman with Graves' disease, either hyperthyroidism or ophthalmopathy (not recorded which). CDR3 nucleotide sequence: TGCAGCGAAGGGACAGGACACGGCTACACCTTC. This encodes CSEGTGHGYTF.